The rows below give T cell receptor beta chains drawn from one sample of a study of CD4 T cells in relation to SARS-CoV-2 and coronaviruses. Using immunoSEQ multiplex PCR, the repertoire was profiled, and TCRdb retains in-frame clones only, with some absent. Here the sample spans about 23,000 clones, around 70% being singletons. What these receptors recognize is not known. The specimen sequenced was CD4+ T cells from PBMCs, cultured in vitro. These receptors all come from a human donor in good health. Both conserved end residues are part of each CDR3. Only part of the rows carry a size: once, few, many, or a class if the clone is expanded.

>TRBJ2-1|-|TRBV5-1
CASSSGTSGTNEQFF
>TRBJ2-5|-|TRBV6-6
CASSPGTPRGAQYF
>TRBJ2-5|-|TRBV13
CASSLVGPSLGETQYF
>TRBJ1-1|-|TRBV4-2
CASSQVFRNTEAFF
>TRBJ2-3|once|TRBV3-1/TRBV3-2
CASSQARTDTQYF
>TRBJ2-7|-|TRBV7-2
CASSLGGGLHYEQYF
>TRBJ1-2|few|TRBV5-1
CASSLAHRGGYGYTF
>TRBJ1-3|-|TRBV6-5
CASRQQGAPGNTIYF
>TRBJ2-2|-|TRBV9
CASSALSGTGVVGELFF
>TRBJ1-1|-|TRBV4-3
CASSQERGQGSRTEAFF
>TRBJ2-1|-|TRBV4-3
CASSQDPRVGEQFF
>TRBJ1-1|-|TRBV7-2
CASSLAGNTEAFF
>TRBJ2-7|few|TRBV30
CAWSSSGRDEQYF
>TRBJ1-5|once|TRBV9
CASSPYAAEDNQPQHF
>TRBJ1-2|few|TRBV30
CAWARDRSLNYGYTF
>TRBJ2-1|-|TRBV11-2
CASSPSRTSGEQFF
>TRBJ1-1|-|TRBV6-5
CASSYTSGTVNTEAFF
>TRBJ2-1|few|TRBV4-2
CASSQNNEQFF
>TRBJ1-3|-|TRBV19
CASRKSGQGSYQGNTIYF
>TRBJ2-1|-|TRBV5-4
CASGRDQTNEQFF
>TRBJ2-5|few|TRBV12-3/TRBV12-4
CASSYWLRETQYF
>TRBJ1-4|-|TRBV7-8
CASSSRRSGEKLFF
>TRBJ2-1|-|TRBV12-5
CASGLVLGQGSYNEQFF
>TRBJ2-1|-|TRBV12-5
CASGKGQGGESEQFF
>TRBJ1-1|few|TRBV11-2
CASSLETGNTEAFF
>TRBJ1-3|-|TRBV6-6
CASRNERSGNTIYF
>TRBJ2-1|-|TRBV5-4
CASSPRGGSSYNEQFF
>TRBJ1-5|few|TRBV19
CASSIEEGGSNQPQHF
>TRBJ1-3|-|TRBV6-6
CASSLTVPVSGSTIYF
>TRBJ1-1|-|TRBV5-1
CASSTRVDTEAFF
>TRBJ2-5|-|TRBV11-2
CASSAVGGYQETQYF
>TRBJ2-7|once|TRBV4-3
CASSQDGGTGQYF
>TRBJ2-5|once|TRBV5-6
CASSGPRDAGTQYF
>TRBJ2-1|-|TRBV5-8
CASSPLAGSVNNEQFF
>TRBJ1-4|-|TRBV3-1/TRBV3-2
CASSSTGGNEKLFF
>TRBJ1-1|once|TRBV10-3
CAISESRQELEAFF
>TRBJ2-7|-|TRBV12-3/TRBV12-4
CASGLASSHEQYF
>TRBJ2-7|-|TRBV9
CASSVAPGSSYEQYF
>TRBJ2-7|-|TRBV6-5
CASNTGGAEGDEQYF
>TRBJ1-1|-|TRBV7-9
CASSLVALGTEAFF
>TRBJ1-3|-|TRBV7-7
CASSLTARKTSGNTIYF
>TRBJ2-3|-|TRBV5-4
CASSPPVAGRTDTQYF
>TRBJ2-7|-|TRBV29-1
CSVRPSTSGIETF
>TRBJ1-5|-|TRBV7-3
CASSLDRDQPQHF
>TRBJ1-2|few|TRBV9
CASSVVGDGGYTF
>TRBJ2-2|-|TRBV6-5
CARGLEAAGELFF
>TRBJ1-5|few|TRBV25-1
CASSEGGSWGPQHF
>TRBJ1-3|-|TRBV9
CASAGLSENTIYF
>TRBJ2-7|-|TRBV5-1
CASSFWGRDYEQYF
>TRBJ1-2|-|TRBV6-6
CASSSPRKGASGGYTF
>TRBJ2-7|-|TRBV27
CASSPLTGLLSYEQYF
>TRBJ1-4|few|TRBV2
CASSILGVSGEKLFF
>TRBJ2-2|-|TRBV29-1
CSVDDGGELFF
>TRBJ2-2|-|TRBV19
CASSSLGLAGGLLGTGELFF
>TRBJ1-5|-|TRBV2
CASSALSEGNQPQHF
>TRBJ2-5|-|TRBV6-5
CASSSSGSNPKETQYF
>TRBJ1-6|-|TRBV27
CASTLNIAYNSPLHF
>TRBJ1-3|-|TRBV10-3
CAISDPGPSKGNTIYF
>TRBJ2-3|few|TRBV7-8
CASSLLVAGTDTQYF